These 10 T cell receptor beta chains came from one sample sequenced in a study of T-cell reconstitution after alpha-beta-depleted transplantation in children. TCRbeta library preparation incorporated unique molecular identifiers. TCRdb re-derived calls from the PCR reads in MiXCR, one entry per CDR3 protein. The sample holds 490,000 or so distinct CDR3 sequences, about 12% seen once. Sequenced here: PBMCs from the stem cell graft donor, sampled from the stem cell graft. The source is a human donor who donated a stem cell graft to a child with combined immunodeficiency.

The chain has TRBV27 and TRBJ1-1; no definite D call. V lost 0 bases to trimming and J lost 0 bases, with 8 bases between them. The CDR3 totals 15 residues. CDR1 is MNHEY, CDR2 SMNVEV, per germline (reference sequence). The CDR3 protein is CASSLSPMVNTEAFF. The CDR3 nucleotides are TGTGCCAGCAGTTTATCGCCAATGGTGAACACTGAAGCTTTCTTT.

This clonotype appeared many times. V and J are TRBV15 and TRBJ2-4, with TRBD1 as a possible D gene (5 bases). The V end was cut by 5 bases, the J end by 1 base, with 12 bases between. Germline V gene data show CDR1 as LNHNV and CDR2 as YYDKDF (reference sequence). The CDR3 has 15 amino acids. The CDR3 coding sequence is TGTGCCACCAGCTCCTACAGGAGCGCCAAAAACATTCAGTACTTC. It encodes CATSSYRSAKNIQYF.

This clonotype has more than one count but fewer than ten. The gene calls are TRBV9 and TRBJ2-5, with D maybe TRBD2 (6 bases). Germline loops: CDR1 SGDLS, CDR2 YYNGEE. This CDR3 is built from 17 residues. Trimming removed 3 bases from V and 4 bases from J, with 22 bases in between. Here the CDR3 reads CASSAIGQMEGGETQYF. The CDR3 nucleotides are TGTGCCAGCAGCGCCATAGGGCAAATGGAGGGCGGAGAGACCCAGTACTTC.

The chain uses TRBV6-2 or TRBV6-3 and TRBJ2-5, with D uncertain. Deletions cut 1 base from V and 5 bases from J, with 11 bases between. This CDR3 region has 14 residues. Germline loops: CDR1 MNHEY, CDR2 SVGEGT. DNA of the CDR3: TGTGCCAGCAGTTACTTGGGCGAGGATGAGACCCAGTACTTC. This codes for CASSYLGEDETQYF.

The chain couples TRBV7-8 to TRBJ2-5, with D unresolved. This CDR3 comprises 14 residues. Per the germline V gene, CDR1 is SGHVS and CDR2 is FQNEAQ. V was pared by 2 bases and J by 4 bases, with 11 bases between. CDR3 in DNA: TGTGCCAGCAGCTTATTTGTGGGGTCAGAGACCCAGTACTTC. Protein: CASSLFVGSETQYF.

The chain is built from TRBV7-2 and TRBJ2-1; TRBD2 matches at 11 bases. The trim removed 5 bases at V and 4 bases at J, leaving 7 bases unmatched. Germline CDR1 and CDR2: SGHTA and FQGNSA. The CDR3 is made up of 16 amino acids. CDR3 sequence reads: CASSDIAGGVYNEQFF. In DNA form, the CDR3 reads TGTGCCAGCAGCGATATAGCGGGAGGGGTATACAATGAGCAGTTCTTC.

This rearrangement joins TRBV5-1 to TRBJ2-3, with no clear D. Deletions cut 3 bases from V and 0 bases from J, with 11 bases between. The CDR3 runs 15 residues. Per the germline V gene, CDR1 is SGHRS and CDR2 is YFSETQ. CDR3 sequence (DNA): TGCGCCAGCAGCTCGGACCCATCTAGCACAGATACGCAGTATTTT. As protein: CASSSDPSSTDTQYF.

This clonotype has more than one count but fewer than ten. The chain has TRBV24-1 and TRBJ2-1; 10 nucleotides line up with TRBD1. Germline CDR1 and CDR2: KGHDR and SFDVKD. Losses at the gene ends were 4 bases for V and 7 bases for J; bases not matched to a gene: 12. The CDR3 runs 17 residues. The chain's CDR3 is CATSDPTGGRYWNEQFF. In DNA form, the CDR3 reads TGTGCCACCAGTGACCCGACAGGGGGCCGATACTGGAATGAGCAGTTCTTC.

This rearrangement joins TRBV27 to TRBJ2-3; a possible D gene is TRBD2 (7 bases). CDR1 and CDR2 (germline): MNHEY, SMNVEV (reference sequence). The CDR3 spans 15 residues. V dropped 3 bases and J dropped 2 bases, with 12 bases sitting between them. CDR3 sequence: CASSFAGAITDTQYF. The CDR3 DNA reads TGTGCCAGCAGTTTCGCGGGGGCCATCACAGATACGCAGTATTTT.

This clonotype has a handful of counts. The chain carries TRBV11-2 and TRBJ2-3; 8 nucleotides line up with TRBD2. The CDR3 has 19 amino acids. The germline CDR1 and CDR2 sequences are SGHAT and FQNNGV. J gave up 4 bases and V 1 base, and 16 bases lay outside the gene matches. The CDR3 spells CASSLGGRRAGVSADTQYF. The CDR3 coding sequence is TGTGCCAGCAGCTTAGGGGGGAGGCGAGCGGGAGTAAGCGCAGATACGCAGTATTTT.